Following are 26 T cell receptor beta chains from one sample sequenced in a study of cytomegalovirus exposure and HLA in healthy donors (dated by TCRdb to 2017 to 2019). The library relied on the immunoSEQ multiplex PCR assay. For the multiplex PCR, a mixture combining 60 forward primers for TCR Vbeta segments and 13 reverse primers for TCR Jbeta segments was used. Sourced from immuneACCESS, this table was stored by TCRdb with only in-frame sequences that have V and J called. A share of the clones is absent; for the studies checked, an unresolved V gene accounts for under half, and the remainder has no known explanation. The sample table records about 120,000 clones; approximately 81% of these occur just once. The top ten hold 3.5% to 4% of the sample. The sequenced material came from PBMCs. These receptors were obtained from a man younger than 35 in good health and CMV-seropositive.

The table lists this clone with a count of one. The chain is built from TRBV5-1 and TRBJ2-3, with D maybe TRBD1 (5 bases). Germline loops: CDR1 SGHRS, CDR2 YFSETQ. The V gene lost 0 bases and the J gene lost 4 bases, with 9 bases spanning the gap. The CDR3 is made up of 14 amino acids. CDR3 coding DNA: TGCGCCAGCAGCTTGGGACAGCTTTCAGATACGCAGTATTTT. Protein product: CASSLGQLSDTQYF.

This chain links TRBV25-1 with TRBJ2-7; 8 bases line up with TRBD2. Germline V CDR1 and CDR2: MGHDK, SYGVNS. V lost 2 bases to trimming and J lost 1 base; unmatched junction nucleotides: 4. This CDR3 has 15 residues. The CDR3: CASSELREGSYEQYF. The DNA for the CDR3 is TGTGCCAGCAGTGAACTTCGGGAGGGATCCTACGAGCAGTACTTC.

This rearrangement joins TRBV5-6 to TRBJ2-3, with no clear D. CDR3 length: 12 residues. With 0 bases removed from V and 6 bases from J, the gap between germline ends came to 5 bases. CDR1 is SGHDT, CDR2 YYEEEE, per germline. The CDR3 reads CASSLAPDTQYF. CDR3 coding DNA: TGTGCCAGCAGCTTGGCCCCTGATACGCAGTATTTT.

This clone has a handful of counts. The rearrangement links TRBV6-5 to TRBJ1-1; weak D call: TRBD1 (5 bases). Germline V gene sequence: CDR1 MNHEY, CDR2 SVGAGI. This CDR3 is 14 amino acids long. Deletions cut 5 bases from V and 6 bases from J, with 16 bases between. CDR3 bases: TGTGCCAGCAGTGCCCAGGGTATGAGCTCTGAAGCTTTCTTT. It yields the protein CASSAQGMSSEAFF.

This sequence joins TRBV2 and TRBJ1-2; TRBD1 matches 7 bases. Germline V gene lookup returns CDR1 SNHLY and CDR2 FYNNEI. After removal of 4 bases from V and 6 bases from J, the junction contained 8 bases not matched to a gene. This CDR3 is 14 amino acids long. CDR3 amino acids: CASSVWETGDGYTF. The CDR3 DNA reads TGTGCCAGCAGTGTGTGGGAAACAGGGGATGGCTACACCTTC.

The rearrangement links TRBV7-8 to TRBJ2-1; 7 bases agree with TRBD1. The ends lost 3 bases at V and 1 base at J; junction bases unmatched: 9. Per the germline V gene, CDR1 is SGHVS and CDR2 is FQNEAQ. The length of the CDR3 is 17 residues. The CDR3 nucleotides are TGTGCCAGCAGCTTCCCCGGGACAGTAGGGTCCTACAATGAGCAGTTCTTC. Translated: CASSFPGTVGSYNEQFF.

The chain is built from TRBV11-2 and TRBJ1-2; D possibly corresponds to TRBD1 (6 bases). The CDR3 spans 14 residues. Trimming stripped 4 bases from V and 0 bases from J, with 9 bases between. From germline, CDR1 is SGHAT and CDR2 FQNNGV. CDR3 sequence: CASSSNRANYGYTF. CDR3 DNA: TGTGCCAGCAGCTCAAACAGGGCTAACTATGGCTACACCTTC.

This chain uses TRBV14 with TRBJ2-1; D is unresolved. The CDR3 loop spans 14 amino acids. The ends were cut back, 1 base at V and 3 bases at J, with 7 bases in the middle. Germline lookup yields CDR1 SGHDN and CDR2 FVKESK. The CDR3 reads CASSQVAGYNEQFF. The DNA for the CDR3 is TGTGCCAGCAGCCAAGTGGCAGGCTACAATGAGCAGTTCTTC.

This rearrangement joins TRBV29-1 to TRBJ1-1; D ambiguous. Germline assignment: CDR1 SQVTM and CDR2 ANQGSEA. V was shortened by 0 bases and J by 1 base, with 9 bases between the two germline ends. The CDR3 has 14 amino acids. In DNA form, the CDR3 reads TGCAGCGTTGAAGAAGGAGCCAGGAACACTGAAGCTTTCTTT. It encodes CSVEEGARNTEAFF.

The J gene is TRBJ1-5, the V gene TRBV6-5, with D perhaps matching TRBD1 (6 bases). Germline V gene data show CDR1 as MNHEY and CDR2 as SVGAGI. The V and J ends lost 5 bases and 1 base respectively, with 12 bases between them. This CDR3 contains 15 residues. The CDR3 coding sequence is TGTGCCAGCAGTGTATCGGGGGGCAGCAATCAGCCCCAGCATTTT. Translated: CASSVSGGSNQPQHF.

The J gene is TRBJ2-1, the V gene TRBV2; D is possibly TRBD1 (6 bases). V gave up 1 base and J gave up 1 base, with 14 bases separating them. The germline CDR1 and CDR2 sequences are SNHLY and FYNNEI. This CDR3 comprises 17 residues. CDR3 DNA sequence: TGTGCCAGCAGTGAAGGGTTCAGGCAGGGGTCCTACAATGAGCAGTTCTTC. Encoded protein: CASSEGFRQGSYNEQFF.

The chain recombines TRBV12-5 with TRBJ2-2; D may be TRBD2 (5 bases). Germline V CDR1 and CDR2: LGHNT, FRNRAP. Trimming shortened V by 7 bases and J by 3 bases, and 18 bases separated the two germline ends. The CDR3 is 16 amino acids. CDR3 amino acids: CASDSPRARYTGELFF. CDR3 bases: TGTGCTAGTGACAGCCCGCGGGCCAGATACACCGGGGAGCTGTTTTTT.

V is TRBV7-9 and J is TRBJ2-7, with 12 bases matching TRBD2. V trimming: 5 bases; J trimming: 6 bases; junction bases outside the gene matches: 11. This CDR3 region has 16 residues. Germline values: CDR1 SEHNR, CDR2 FQNEAQ (reference sequence). The CDR3 reads CASSTGTTSGGPEQYF. CDR3 coding DNA: TGTGCCAGCAGCACAGGGACGACTAGCGGGGGTCCCGAGCAGTACTTC.

Concerning this clone: An end of the junction does not agree with germline; a read error may underlie this. V usage is TRBV6-1 and J usage is TRBJ1-2; D perhaps matches TRBD1 (6 bases). Germline V gives CDR1 MNHNS, CDR2 SASEGT. The CDR3 totals 14 residues. CDR3 coding DNA: TGTGCCAGCAGTGTGACAGGCCTTAACCATGGCTACACCTTC. Translation gives CASSVTGLNHGYTF.

V and J are TRBV7-9 and TRBJ1-1; D is uncertain. There are 15 residues in the CDR3. Germline CDR1 and CDR2: SEHNR and FQNEAQ (reference sequence). Trimming took off 7 bases at V and 1 base at J, with 16 bases between the two ends. Written as DNA, the CDR3 is TGTGCCAGCAAAAGAAAGGATTCAGGGAACACTGAAGCTTTCTTT. Encoded protein: CASKRKDSGNTEAFF.

The chain combines TRBV7-9 with TRBJ1-2, with 8 nucleotides matching TRBD1. V lost 5 bases, J lost 4 bases, and 9 bases stayed unmatched. Germline lookup yields CDR1 SEHNR and CDR2 FQNEAQ (reference sequence). There are 15 residues in the CDR3. The CDR3 sequence is CASSLGQGGSYGYTF. The CDR3 DNA is TGTGCCAGCAGCCTCGGACAGGGCGGGAGCTATGGCTACACCTTC.

This clone turned up a few times. The rearrangement joins TRBV19 to TRBJ2-1, with 13 positions matching TRBD2. The ends lost 5 bases at V and 9 bases at J; junction bases unmatched: 7. Germline V gene data show CDR1 as LNHDA and CDR2 as SQIVND (reference sequence). This CDR3 region has 15 residues. CDR3 in DNA: TGTGCCAGTAGTGAAACTAGCGGGGGGGCCCCTGAGCAGTTCTTC. Its translation: CASSETSGGAPEQFF.

The rearrangement uses TRBV30 and TRBJ2-7, with 11 bases identical to TRBD2. This CDR3 region has 15 residues. V shed 0 bases, J shed 3 bases, and the junction held 4 bases outside the gene matches. Germline values: CDR1 GTSNPN, CDR2 SVGIG (reference sequence). CDR3 nucleotide sequence: TGTGCCTGGAGTGTAGGGACTAGCGGAAACTACGAGCAGTACTTC. Amino acid sequence: CAWSVGTSGNYEQYF.

The chain carries TRBV6-5 and TRBJ2-3, with D hard to call. V was pared by 5 bases and J by 1 base, with 7 bases between. Per germline, CDR1 MNHEY and CDR2 SVGAGI. The CDR3 is made up of 13 amino acids. CDR3 region: CASSVDRTDTQYF. The CDR3 region has the DNA TGTGCCAGCAGTGTAGATCGCACAGATACGCAGTATTTT.

Only one count was recorded for this clone. This rearrangement joins TRBV5-1 to TRBJ2-3; 16 nucleotides match TRBD2. The trim removed 1 base at V and 1 base at J, leaving 6 bases unmatched. CDR3 size: 19 residues. The V gene's germline CDR1 is SGHRS and CDR2 YFSETQ. CDR3 nucleotides: TGCGCCAGCAGCTTGAGGGGACTAGCGGGAGGGGCCCGCACAGATACGCAGTATTTT. This translates into CASSLRGLAGGARTDTQYF.

V is TRBV29-1 and J is TRBJ2-2, with a weak D call TRBD1 (5 bases). V lost 4 bases and J lost 4, with 13 bases in between. Looked up from germline, CDR1 is SQVTM and CDR2 is ANQGSEA. This CDR3 is 14 amino acids long. DNA of the CDR3: TGCAGCGTTGGGAAGGGGTCCAGCACCGGGGAGCTGTTTTTT. Translation gives CSVGKGSSTGELFF.

This chain links TRBV19 with TRBJ1-4; D call uncertain. Germline loops: CDR1 LNHDA, CDR2 SQIVND (reference sequence). V was clipped by 5 bases and J by 0 bases, with 13 bases between them. The CDR3 covers 16 residues. In DNA, the CDR3 is TGTGCCAGTAGTTCGGAGAGGGCAGCAACTAATGAAAAACTGTTTTTT. It is translated as CASSSERAATNEKLFF.

This clone appeared a few times. This sequence joins TRBV7-2 and TRBJ2-7; D is possibly TRBD2 (5 bases). Trimming stripped 3 bases from V and 1 base from J, with 13 bases between. The CDR3 extends over 15 amino acids. Germline CDR1 is SGHTA and CDR2 is FQGNSA. The CDR3 loop is CASSLGRAESYEQYF. CDR3 coding DNA: TGTGCCAGCAGCTTGGGTAGAGCGGAATCCTACGAGCAGTACTTC.

The chain uses TRBV29-1 and TRBJ2-3, with TRBD1 matching over 8 bases. The CDR3 consists of 13 residues. The V gene end was trimmed by 5 bases and the J gene end by 3 bases; junction bases not matched to a gene: 4. Per the germline V gene, CDR1 is SQVTM and CDR2 is ANQGSEA. DNA of the CDR3: TGCAGCGTTTGGACAGGGATGACAGATACGCAGTATTTT. It is translated as CSVWTGMTDTQYF.

The J gene is TRBJ1-1, the V gene TRBV30, with 8 positions matching TRBD1. The germline V gene has CDR1 GTSNPN and CDR2 SVGIG (reference sequence). The CDR3 totals 12 residues. J was trimmed by 4 bases and V by 8 bases; bases with no gene match: 6. The DNA of the CDR3 is TGTGCCGGTAACGACAGGGGCACTGAAGCTTTCTTT. It specifies CAGNDRGTEAFF. The whole variable domain, filled in from reference TRBV30 and TRBJ1-1, reads SQTIHQWPATLVQPVGSPLSLECTVEGTSNPNLYWYRQAAGRGLQLLFYSVGIGQISSEVPQNLSASRPQDRQFILSSKKLLLSDSGFYLCAGNDRGTEAFFGQGTRLTVV.

The V gene is TRBV6-5, the J gene TRBJ2-2; TRBD1 might be the D (5 bases). The V gene lost 6 bases and the J gene lost 3 bases, with 11 bases spanning the gap. The CDR3 is 14 amino acids. CDR1 is MNHEY and CDR2 is SVGAGI in the germline V gene. The CDR3 region has the DNA TGTGCCAGCAGCGACAGTCTTTACACCGGGGAGCTGTTTTTT. Protein sequence: CASSDSLYTGELFF.